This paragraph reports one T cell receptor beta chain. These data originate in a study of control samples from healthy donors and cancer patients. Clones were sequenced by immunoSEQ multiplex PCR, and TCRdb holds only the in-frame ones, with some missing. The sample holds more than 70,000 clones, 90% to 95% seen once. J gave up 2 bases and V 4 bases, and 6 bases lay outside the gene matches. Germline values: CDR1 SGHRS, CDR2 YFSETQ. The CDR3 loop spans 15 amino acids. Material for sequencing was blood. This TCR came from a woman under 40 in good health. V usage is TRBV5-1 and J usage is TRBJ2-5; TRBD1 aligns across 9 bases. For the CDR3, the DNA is TGCGCCAGCAGCACCACCGGGACAGGGCAAGAGACCCAGTACTTC. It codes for CASSTTGTGQETQYF.